This T cell receptor (beta chain) originates from a study of cytomegalovirus exposure and HLA in healthy donors (dated by TCRdb to about 2017). Study-level background: According to a later analysis, the 120 or so validation repertoires were produced on the same platform as the 600 to 850 repertoires of the first cohort. A separate validation cohort of 100 to 150 different subjects was used in addition to the approximately 670-subject first cohort. The study aimed to test whether cataloging public T cell receptors could reveal signatures of past pathogen exposure. To predict cytomegalovirus infection status, the study brought together high-throughput TCR immunosequencing, statistical association of individual TCRs with disease status, and machine learning. General conclusions and limits of the study: In a later analysis, TCRs clustered in the first cohort were found to also tend to co-occur in the roughly 130 validation repertoires, with over 90% of cluster scores above 0. The authors suggested that the approach could potentially be extended to other disease states and immunological phenotypes. A few of the identified cytomegalovirus-associated TCR beta chains were confirmed in vitro to be specific for cytomegalovirus antigens. The study listed 164 TCR beta chains as associated with cytomegalovirus. A later analysis had no HLA typing for the validation cohort, so co-occurrence there was scored across all 120 repertoires. In both the original and validation cohorts, the classifier was reported to diagnose cytomegalovirus status with high specificity and sensitivity. Most TCR sequences were observed very rarely across donors, whereas some public TCRs were present in many individuals.

CDR3 length: 13 amino acids, cysteine to phenylalanine. Only CDR3 DNA is held: 39 bases, read in frame from base 1. CDR1 and CDR2 are drawn from the germline V gene (reference sequence): MNHNY, SVGAGI. Trimming costs V 5 bases and J 4 bases, and their ends lie 12 bases apart. To prepare the library, the immunoSEQ multiplex PCR assay was applied. Per the source publication's procedure: To diagnose cytomegalovirus status from the catalog of TCR beta chain sequences, a statistical classification framework was built. TCRdb limited this immuneACCESS table to in-frame rearrangements with V and J called. A share of clones is missing; checked studies link under half to unresolved V genes, and the rest is unexplained. V, J and clone size were drawn from that table, and D and trimming were deduced from the DNA. This sample comprises some 120,000 clones, roughly 95% of them detected only once. 1.5% to 2% of the sample rests with the top ten.

Separate from the roughly 660-subject first cohort, the validation cohort of some 130 subjects was the group to which the donors belonged. Points on this clone: Its binding antigen is unknown. No base quality information exists; no much larger clone differs at one position.

Sequenced material: PBMCs. The sequence was collected from a man between 18 and 29 years old in good health and CMV-seronegative. The chain couples TRBV6-6 to TRBJ2-7; the D gene is unclear. The CDR3 reads CASSPLTGYEQYF. The bases read TGTGCCAGCAGTCCTTTGACTGGATACGAGCAGTACTTC.